One sample yielded the 10 T cell receptor beta chains listed below, sequenced in a study of regulatory T cells in long-lasting Graves disease. Time point meaning: newly diagnosed GD, antithyroid drugs for less than 3 months. RNA from PBMCs was the source of the TCR library. Through Arm-PCR of CDR3 regions and iRepertoire HTBI primers, TCR beta libraries were built. TCRdb ran MiXCR on the multiplex PCR reads and lists one entry per CDR3 protein. The table has hundreds of thousands of distinct CDR3 sequences, approximately 15% seen once. The same specimen was also included in a second study, on T cells in Graves' hyperthyroidism and ophthalmopathy.

This specimen was peripheral blood mononuclear cells (PBMCs), taken at new diagnosis, from a patient treated with antithyroid drugs. The receptors shown here come from a man aged 25-40 years with Graves disease.

The rearrangement links TRBV19 to TRBJ1-4; D unresolved. The CDR3 is made up of 11 amino acids. V lost 7 bases, J lost 5 bases, and 5 bases lay in between. Germline V gives CDR1 LNHDA, CDR2 SQIVND (reference sequence). The CDR3 reads CASTANEKLFF. The CDR3 region has the DNA TGTGCCAGTACGGCGAATGAAAAACTGTTTTTT.

This clonotype was counted many times. The gene calls are TRBV12-3 or TRBV12-4 and TRBJ2-5; 7 bases agree with TRBD1. The V segment lost 4 bases and the J segment 3 bases; nucleotides outside the gene matches: 11. The length of the CDR3 is 16 residues. The chain's CDR3 is CASSYRQGLIKETQYF. In DNA, the CDR3 is TGTGCCAGCAGTTACCGACAGGGCCTTATTAAAGAGACCCAGTACTTC.

The chain links TRBV19 to TRBJ1-6, with a tentative D call TRBD1 (6 bases). Trimming took 6 bases from V and 7 from J, leaving 10 bases between them. This CDR3 has 13 amino acids. Germline CDR1 is LNHDA and CDR2 is SQIVND (reference sequence). In nucleotides, the CDR3 is TGTGCCAGTAGCGACGACAGGAATTCACCCCTCCACTTT. This gives the protein CASSDDRNSPLHF.

This clonotype has a handful of counts. The rearrangement joins TRBV24-1 to TRBJ2-7; 10 bases line up with TRBD2. This CDR3 has 16 residues. The V gene end was trimmed by 4 bases and the J gene end by 7 bases; junction bases not matched to a gene: 12. The germline V gene has CDR1 KGHDR and CDR2 SFDVKD. DNA for the CDR3: TGTGCCACCAGTGACCCGACGGGGACAGCGGGGGGGGAGCAGTACTTC. As protein: CATSDPTGTAGGEQYF.

This clonotype came up many times. This chain links TRBV20-1 with TRBJ2-7; tentative D call: TRBD1 (5 bases). CDR3 length equals 14 residues. V lost 1 base and J 4 bases, leaving 14 bases between the germline ends. Germline V lookup: CDR1 DFQATT, CDR2 SNEGSKA (reference sequence). Written as DNA, the CDR3 is TGCAGTGCTAGAGGGGCAGGGCGAGTTTACGAGCAGTACTTC. Residues: CSARGAGRVYEQYF.

This clonotype was seen repeatedly, ten times or more. The chain carries TRBV12-3 or TRBV12-4 and TRBJ1-1; possibly TRBD1 for D (5 bases). This CDR3 is built from 13 residues. Trimming cost V 6 bases and J 8 bases, with 16 bases left between them. Here the CDR3 reads CASSRPGTKEAFF. In nucleotides, the CDR3 is TGTGCCAGCAGCCGCCCCGGGACCAAGGAAGCTTTCTTT.

This clonotype has ten or more counts. V and J are TRBV27 and TRBJ2-1, with D unclear. The CDR3 has 13 residues. The V and J ends lost 9 bases and 1 base respectively, with 10 bases between them. Looked up from germline, CDR1 is MNHEY and CDR2 is SMNVEV (reference sequence). CDR3 amino acids: CASKERSYNEQFF. CDR3 nucleotide sequence: TGTGCCAGTAAGGAACGGTCCTACAATGAGCAGTTCTTC.

This clonotype was observed a handful of times. This chain links TRBV20-1 with TRBJ2-1, with D perhaps TRBD1 (6 bases). CDR1 is DFQATT, CDR2 SNEGSKA, per germline (reference sequence). V was shortened by 1 base and J by 8 bases, with 18 bases between the two germline ends. The CDR3 contains 15 residues. The CDR3 coding sequence is TGCAGTGCTAGAGGACCTTACAGGGAGAGCGATGAGCAGTTCTTC. This translates into CSARGPYRESDEQFF.

This clonotype was observed many times. The V and J genes are TRBV2 and TRBJ2-1; D tentatively fits TRBD1 or TRBD2 (5 bases each). The CDR3 length is 15 residues. Per the germline V gene, CDR1 is SNHLY and CDR2 is FYNNEI. V lost 2 bases, J lost 1 base, and 9 bases lay in between. CDR3 amino acids: CASSEPGPSYNEQFF. CDR3 DNA sequence: TGTGCCAGCAGTGAACCGGGACCGTCCTACAATGAGCAGTTCTTC.

The chain links TRBV5-6 to TRBJ1-5; D might be TRBD1 (5 bases). The CDR3 consists of 14 residues. The V gene lost 2 bases and the J gene lost 4 bases, with 10 bases spanning the gap. In germline, CDR1 is SGHDT, CDR2 YYEEEE. As DNA, the CDR3 is TGTGCCAGCAGCTTCGAGGGACTTAATCAGCCCCAGCATTTT. This sequence encodes CASSFEGLNQPQHF.